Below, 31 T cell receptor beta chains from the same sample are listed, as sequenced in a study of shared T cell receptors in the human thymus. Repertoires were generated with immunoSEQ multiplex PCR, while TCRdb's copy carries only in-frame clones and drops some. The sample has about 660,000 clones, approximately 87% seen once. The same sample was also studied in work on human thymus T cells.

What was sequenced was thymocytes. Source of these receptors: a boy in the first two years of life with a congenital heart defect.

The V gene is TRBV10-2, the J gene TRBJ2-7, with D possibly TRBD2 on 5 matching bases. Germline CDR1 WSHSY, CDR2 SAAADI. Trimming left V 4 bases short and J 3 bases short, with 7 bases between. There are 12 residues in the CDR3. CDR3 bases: TGCGCCAGCAGTGCCCGGGACTACGAGCAGTACTTC. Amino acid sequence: CASSARDYEQYF.

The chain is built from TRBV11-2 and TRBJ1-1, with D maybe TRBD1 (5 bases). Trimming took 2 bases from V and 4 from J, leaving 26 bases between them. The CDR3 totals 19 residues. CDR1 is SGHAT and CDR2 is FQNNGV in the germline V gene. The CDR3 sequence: CASSLLLENGAIGVTEAFF. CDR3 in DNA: TGTGCCAGCAGCTTACTCCTGGAGAATGGGGCCATAGGGGTCACTGAAGCTTTCTTT.

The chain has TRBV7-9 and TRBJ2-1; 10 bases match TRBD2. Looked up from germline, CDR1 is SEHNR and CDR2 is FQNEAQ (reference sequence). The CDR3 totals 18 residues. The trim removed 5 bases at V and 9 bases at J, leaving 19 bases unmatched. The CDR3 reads CASSRSAVLAGERGEQFF. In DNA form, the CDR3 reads TGTGCCAGCAGCCGGTCTGCGGTGCTAGCGGGAGAACGGGGTGAGCAGTTCTTC.

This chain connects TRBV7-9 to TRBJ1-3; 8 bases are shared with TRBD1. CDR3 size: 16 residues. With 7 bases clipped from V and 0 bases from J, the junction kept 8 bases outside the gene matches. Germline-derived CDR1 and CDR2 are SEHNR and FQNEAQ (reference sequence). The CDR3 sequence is CASTRTGTDSGNTIYF. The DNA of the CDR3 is TGTGCCAGCACCCGGACAGGGACCGACTCTGGAAACACCATATATTTT. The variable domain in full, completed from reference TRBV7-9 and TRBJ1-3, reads DTGVSQNPRHKITKRGQNVTFRCDPISEHNRLYWYRQTLGQGPEFLTYFQNEAQLEKSRLLSDRFSAERPKGSFSTLEIQRTEQGDSAMYLCASTRTGTDSGNTIYFGEGSWLTVV.

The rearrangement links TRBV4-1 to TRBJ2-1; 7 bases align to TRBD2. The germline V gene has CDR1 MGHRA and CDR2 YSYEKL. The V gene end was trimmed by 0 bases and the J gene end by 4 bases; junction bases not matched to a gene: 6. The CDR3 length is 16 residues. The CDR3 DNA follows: TGCGCCAGCAGCCAAGATTGCCTAGCGGTATACAATGAGCAGTTCTTC. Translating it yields CASSQDCLAVYNEQFF.

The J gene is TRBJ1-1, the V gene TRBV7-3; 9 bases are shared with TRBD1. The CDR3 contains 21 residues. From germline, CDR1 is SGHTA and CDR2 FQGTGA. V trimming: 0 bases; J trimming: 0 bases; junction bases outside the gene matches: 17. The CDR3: CASSLTGFGTGSCGLNTEAFF. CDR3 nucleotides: TGTGCCAGCAGCTTAACGGGGTTCGGGACAGGGTCATGTGGGTTGAACACTGAAGCTTTCTTT.

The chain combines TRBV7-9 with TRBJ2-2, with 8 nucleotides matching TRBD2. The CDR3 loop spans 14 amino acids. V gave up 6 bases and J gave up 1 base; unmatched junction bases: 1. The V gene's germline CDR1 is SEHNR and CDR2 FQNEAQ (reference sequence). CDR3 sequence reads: CASSGTRNTGELFF. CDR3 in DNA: TGTGCCAGCAGTGGGACTAGGAACACCGGGGAGCTGTTTTTT.

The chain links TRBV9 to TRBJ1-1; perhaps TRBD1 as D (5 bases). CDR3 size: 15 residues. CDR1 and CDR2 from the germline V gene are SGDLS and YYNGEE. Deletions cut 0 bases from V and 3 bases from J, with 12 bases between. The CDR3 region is CASSVVGQGDTEAFF. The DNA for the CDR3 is TGTGCCAGCAGCGTAGTGGGGCAGGGTGACACTGAAGCTTTCTTT.

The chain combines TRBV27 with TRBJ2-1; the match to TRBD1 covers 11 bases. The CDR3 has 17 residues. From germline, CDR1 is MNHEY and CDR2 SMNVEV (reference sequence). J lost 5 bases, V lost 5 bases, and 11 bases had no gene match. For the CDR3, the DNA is TGTGCCAGCAGTATAAAGACCGGGACAGGGGGAAACAATGAGCAGTTCTTC. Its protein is CASSIKTGTGGNNEQFF.

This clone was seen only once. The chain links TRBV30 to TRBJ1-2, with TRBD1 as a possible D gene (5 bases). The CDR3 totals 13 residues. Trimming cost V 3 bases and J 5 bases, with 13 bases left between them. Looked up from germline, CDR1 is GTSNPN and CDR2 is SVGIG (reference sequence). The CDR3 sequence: CAWRSKQAYGYTF. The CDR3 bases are TGTGCCTGGAGATCGAAACAGGCTTATGGCTACACCTTC.

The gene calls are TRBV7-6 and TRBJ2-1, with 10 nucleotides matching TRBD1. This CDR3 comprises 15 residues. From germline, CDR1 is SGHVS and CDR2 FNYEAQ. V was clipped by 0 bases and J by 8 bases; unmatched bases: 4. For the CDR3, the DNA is TGTGCCAGCAGCTTAGCCAAGGGACAGGGGTATGAGCAGTTCTTC. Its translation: CASSLAKGQGYEQFF.

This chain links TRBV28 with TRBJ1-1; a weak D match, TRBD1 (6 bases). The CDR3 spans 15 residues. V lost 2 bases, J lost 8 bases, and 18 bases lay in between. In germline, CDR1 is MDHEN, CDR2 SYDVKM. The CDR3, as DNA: TGTGCCAGCAGTTTACCCAATCCAGGGGCTGTCGAAGCTTTCTTT. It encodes CASSLPNPGAVEAFF. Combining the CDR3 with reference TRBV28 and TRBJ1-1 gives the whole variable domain DVKVTQSSRYLVKRTGEKVFLECVQDMDHENMFWYRQDPGLGLRLIYFSYDVKMKEKGDIPEGYSVSREKKERFSLILESASTNQTSMYLCASSLPNPGAVEAFFGQGTRLTVV.

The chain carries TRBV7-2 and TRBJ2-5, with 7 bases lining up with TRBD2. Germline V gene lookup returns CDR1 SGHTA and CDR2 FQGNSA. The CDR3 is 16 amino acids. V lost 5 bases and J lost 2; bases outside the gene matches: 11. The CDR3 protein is CASSPRVGGGQETQYF. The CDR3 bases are TGTGCCAGCAGCCCCAGAGTGGGGGGGGGACAAGAGACCCAGTACTTC.

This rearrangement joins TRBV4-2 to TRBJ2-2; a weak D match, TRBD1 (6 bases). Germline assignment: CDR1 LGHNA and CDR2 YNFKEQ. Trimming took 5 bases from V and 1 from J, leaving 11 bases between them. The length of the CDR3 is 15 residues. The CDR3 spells CASSVGTRNTGELFF. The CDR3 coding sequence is TGTGCCAGCAGCGTAGGGACACGGAACACCGGGGAGCTGTTTTTT.

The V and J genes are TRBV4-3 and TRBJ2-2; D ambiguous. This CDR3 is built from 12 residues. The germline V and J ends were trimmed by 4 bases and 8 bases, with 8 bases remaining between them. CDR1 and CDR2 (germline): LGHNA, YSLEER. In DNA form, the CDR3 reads TGCGCCAGCAGCCCGCTAACGGGGGAGCTGTTTTTT. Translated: CASSPLTGELFF.

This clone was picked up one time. In DNA form, the CDR3 reads TGTGCCAGCAGCTTAGCGCCGGGGACTAGCGATCAAGAGACCCAGTACTTC. This codes for CASSLAPGTSDQETQYF. The chain employs TRBV7-9 and TRBJ2-5; 10 bases line up with TRBD2. The CDR3 loop spans 17 amino acids. V was clipped by 0 bases and J by 2 bases; unmatched bases: 6. Germline V gene lookup returns CDR1 SEHNR and CDR2 FQNEAQ (reference sequence).

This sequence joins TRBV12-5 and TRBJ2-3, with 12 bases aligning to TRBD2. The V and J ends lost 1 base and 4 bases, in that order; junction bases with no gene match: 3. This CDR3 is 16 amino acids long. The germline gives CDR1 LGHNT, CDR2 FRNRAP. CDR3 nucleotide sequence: TGTGCTAGTGGTTTGGAGACTAGCGGGAGTGCAGATACGCAGTATTTT. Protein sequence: CASGLETSGSADTQYF.

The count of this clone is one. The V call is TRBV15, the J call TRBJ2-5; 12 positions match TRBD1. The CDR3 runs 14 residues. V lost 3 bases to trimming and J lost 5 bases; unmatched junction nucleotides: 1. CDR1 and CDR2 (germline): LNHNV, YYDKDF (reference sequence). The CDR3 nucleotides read TGTGCCACCAGCAGGGGACAGGGGGCGGAGACCCAGTACTTC. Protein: CATSRGQGAETQYF.

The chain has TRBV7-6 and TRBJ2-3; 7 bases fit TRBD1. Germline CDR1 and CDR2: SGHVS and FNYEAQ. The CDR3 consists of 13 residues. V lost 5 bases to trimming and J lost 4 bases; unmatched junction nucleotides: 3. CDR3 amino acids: CASSGDRADTQYF. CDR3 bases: TGTGCCAGCAGCGGGGACAGAGCAGATACGCAGTATTTT.

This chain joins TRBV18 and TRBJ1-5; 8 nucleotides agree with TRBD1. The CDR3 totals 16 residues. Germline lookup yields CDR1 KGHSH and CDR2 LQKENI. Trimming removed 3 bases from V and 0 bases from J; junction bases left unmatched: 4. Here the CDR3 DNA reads TGTGCCAGCTCACCTCAGGACAGGGATAGCAATCAGCCCCAGCATTTT. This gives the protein CASSPQDRDSNQPQHF.

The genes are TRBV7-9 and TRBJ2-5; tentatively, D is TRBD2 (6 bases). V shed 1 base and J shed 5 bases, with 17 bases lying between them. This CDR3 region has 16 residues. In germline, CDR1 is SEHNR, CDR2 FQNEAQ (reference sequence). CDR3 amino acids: CASSLDKEGFGETQYF. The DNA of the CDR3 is TGTGCCAGCAGCTTAGATAAGGAGGGGTTTGGGGAGACCCAGTACTTC.

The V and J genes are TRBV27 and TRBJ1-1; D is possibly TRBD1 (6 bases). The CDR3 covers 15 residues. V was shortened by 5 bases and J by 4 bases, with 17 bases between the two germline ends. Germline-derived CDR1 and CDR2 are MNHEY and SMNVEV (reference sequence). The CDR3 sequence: CASSPFGGAGTEAFF. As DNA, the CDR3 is TGTGCCAGCAGTCCGTTCGGGGGGGCTGGCACTGAAGCTTTCTTT.

Written as DNA, the CDR3 is TGTGCCAGCAGTTACGGTCAGGGGAACGAAAAACTGTTTTTT. Protein sequence: CASSYGQGNEKLFF. The gene calls are TRBV6-5 and TRBJ1-4, with D possibly matching TRBD1 (6 bases). V lost 2 bases, J lost 8 bases, and 12 bases lay in between. This CDR3 has 14 amino acids. Germline V gene sequence: CDR1 MNHEY, CDR2 SVGAGI.

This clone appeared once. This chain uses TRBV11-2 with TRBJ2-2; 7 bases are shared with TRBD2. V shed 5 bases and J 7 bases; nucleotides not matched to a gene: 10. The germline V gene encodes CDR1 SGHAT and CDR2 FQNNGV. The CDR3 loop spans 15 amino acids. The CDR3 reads CASSPPGLGNGELFF. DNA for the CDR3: TGTGCCAGCAGCCCCCCCGGACTAGGCAACGGGGAGCTGTTTTTT.

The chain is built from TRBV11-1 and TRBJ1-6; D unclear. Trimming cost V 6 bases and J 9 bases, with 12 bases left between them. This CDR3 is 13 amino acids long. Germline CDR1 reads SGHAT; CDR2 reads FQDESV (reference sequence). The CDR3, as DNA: TGTGCCAGCAGAGGTCGAAGCGGTTCACCCCTCCACTTT. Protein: CASRGRSGSPLHF.

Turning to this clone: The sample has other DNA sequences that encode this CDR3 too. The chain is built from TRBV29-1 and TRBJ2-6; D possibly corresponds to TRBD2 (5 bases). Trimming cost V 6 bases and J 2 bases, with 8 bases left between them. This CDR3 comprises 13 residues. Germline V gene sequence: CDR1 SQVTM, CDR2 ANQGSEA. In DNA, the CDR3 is TGCAGCGTAGGAGGAGCTGGGGCCAACGTCCTGACTTTC. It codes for CSVGGAGANVLTF.

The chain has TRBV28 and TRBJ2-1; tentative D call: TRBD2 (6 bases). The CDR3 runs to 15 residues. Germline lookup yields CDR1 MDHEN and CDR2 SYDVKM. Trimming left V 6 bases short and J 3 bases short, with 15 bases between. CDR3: CASSLDYTFYNEQFF. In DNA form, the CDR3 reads TGTGCCAGCAGCTTGGACTATACCTTCTACAATGAGCAGTTCTTC.

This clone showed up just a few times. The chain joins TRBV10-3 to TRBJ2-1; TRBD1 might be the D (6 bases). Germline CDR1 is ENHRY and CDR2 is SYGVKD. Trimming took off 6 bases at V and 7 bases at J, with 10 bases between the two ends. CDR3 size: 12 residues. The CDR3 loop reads CAISLQGNEQFF. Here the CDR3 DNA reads TGTGCCATCAGCTTACAGGGTAATGAGCAGTTCTTC.

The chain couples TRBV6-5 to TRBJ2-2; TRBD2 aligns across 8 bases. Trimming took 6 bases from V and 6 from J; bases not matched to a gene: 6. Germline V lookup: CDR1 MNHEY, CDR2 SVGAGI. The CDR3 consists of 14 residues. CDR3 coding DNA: TGTGCCAGCAGGCAGCGGGAGCAGGCCGGGGAGCTGTTTTTT. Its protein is CASRQREQAGELFF.

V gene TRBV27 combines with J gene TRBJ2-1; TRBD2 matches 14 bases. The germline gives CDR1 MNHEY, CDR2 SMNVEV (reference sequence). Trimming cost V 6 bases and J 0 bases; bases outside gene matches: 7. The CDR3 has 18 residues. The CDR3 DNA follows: TGTGCCAGCAGCTGGCGGACTAGCGGGAGGAGCTCCTACAATGAGCAGTTCTTC. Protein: CASSWRTSGRSSYNEQFF.

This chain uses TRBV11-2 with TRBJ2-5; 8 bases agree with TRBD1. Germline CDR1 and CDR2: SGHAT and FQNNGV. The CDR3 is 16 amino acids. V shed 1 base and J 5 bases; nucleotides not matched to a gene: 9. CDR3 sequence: CASSLGSGGMLETQYF. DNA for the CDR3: TGTGCCAGCAGCTTAGGGTCAGGGGGCATGTTGGAGACCCAGTACTTC.